A single sample is the source of the 14 T cell receptor beta chains below, sequenced in a study of blood T cell repertoires in COVID-19. Profiled with immunoSEQ multiplex PCR; TCRdb holds only in-frame clones, not every one. The sample holds 130,000 to 150,000 clones, roughly 77% seen once. The sequencing input was peripheral blood. The receptors come from a woman in her 70s with COVID-19, enrolled during active disease.

The chain couples TRBV11-3 to TRBJ2-3; D remains unclear. CDR1 is SGHNT, CDR2 YENEEA, per germline. V was cut by 1 base and J by 1 base, with 6 bases left in between. This CDR3 is built from 14 residues. CDR3 protein: CASSLASGTDTQYF. The CDR3 nucleotides read TGTGCCAGCAGCTTAGCGTCAGGCACAGATACGCAGTATTTT.

In its sample, this clone was seen once. The chain combines TRBV7-9 with TRBJ2-7; TRBD2 agrees at 9 bases. Germline-derived CDR1 and CDR2 are SEHNR and FQNEAQ (reference sequence). The CDR3 extends over 15 amino acids. Unmatched junction bases numbered 6, after V lost 1 base and J lost 5 bases. The CDR3 loop reads CASSLGGAGGNEQYF. The CDR3 bases are TGTGCCAGCAGCTTAGGTGGAGCGGGGGGCAACGAGCAGTACTTC.

Note on this clone: Germline is not matched at one junction end, which may reflect a read error. V usage is TRBV3-1 (or the pseudogene TRBV3-2) and J usage is TRBJ2-2; a possible D gene is TRBD1 (6 bases). The CDR3 is 11 amino acids. The V gene's germline CDR1 is LGHDT and CDR2 YNNKEL (reference sequence). CDR3 protein: CARRGPGELFF. Written as DNA, the CDR3 is TGTGCCCGCAGGGGCCCCGGGGAGCTGTTTTTT.

The rearrangement uses TRBV28 and TRBJ1-5, with unresolved D. The germline gives CDR1 MDHEN, CDR2 SYDVKM. Trimming left V 6 bases short and J 1 base short, with 19 bases between. The CDR3 length is 17 residues. CDR3 sequence: CASRPLRRVGSNQPQHF. The CDR3 DNA is TGTGCCAGCAGACCCCTTAGGAGGGTCGGGAGCAATCAGCCCCAGCATTTT.

V gene TRBV24-1 combines with J gene TRBJ1-2; D remains ambiguous. This CDR3 is built from 11 residues. V was cut by 7 bases and J by 4 bases, with 6 bases left in between. Germline assignment: CDR1 KGHDR and CDR2 SFDVKD. CDR3 sequence (DNA): TGTGCCACCAGCGGAGGCTATGGCTACACCTTC. The encoded protein is CATSGGYGYTF.

The chain recombines TRBV5-1 with TRBJ2-1, with 9 positions matching TRBD1. Germline values: CDR1 SGHRS, CDR2 YFSETQ. This CDR3 spans 14 amino acids. Unmatched junction bases numbered 4, after V lost 5 bases and J lost 4 bases. The CDR3 coding sequence is TGCGCCAGCAGGTCGGGACAGGGTTACAATGAGCAGTTCTTC. Translated, it gives CASRSGQGYNEQFF.

There are many counts of this clone. The sample holds other DNA sequences that translate to the same CDR3. The chain has TRBV7-2 and TRBJ1-1; no clear D gene. Deletions cut 2 bases from V and 1 base from J, with 5 bases between. CDR3 length equals 13 residues. Germline CDR1 SGHTA, CDR2 FQGNSA. CDR3 in amino acids: CASSLPGNTEAFF. CDR3 in DNA: TGTGCCAGCAGCTTACCAGGGAACACTGAAGCTTTCTTT. The complete variable domain, with remaining parts taken from reference TRBV7-2 and TRBJ1-1, reads GAGVSQSPSNKVTEKGKDVELRCDPISGHTALYWYRQSLGQGLEFLIYFQGNSAPDKSGLPSDRFSAERTGGSVSTLTIQRTQQEDSAVYLCASSLPGNTEAFFGQGTRLTVV.

J is TRBJ2-7 and V is TRBV7-3; maybe TRBD2 (6 bases). CDR3 length: 15 residues. V was trimmed by 1 base and J by 3 bases, leaving 13 bases between them. Germline CDR1 and CDR2: SGHTA and FQGTGA. CDR3: CASSLRGGGDYEQYF. The DNA for the CDR3 is TGTGCCAGCAGCTTAAGAGGAGGCGGGGACTACGAGCAGTACTTC.

The genes are TRBV4-3 and TRBJ2-1; the D gene is possibly TRBD2 (6 bases). CDR1 is LGHNA, CDR2 YSLEER, per germline. This CDR3 spans 15 amino acids. Between the trimmed V and J ends, which lost 0 bases and 4 bases, there was a span of 10 bases. This CDR3 reads CASSQDYGGYNEQFF. The CDR3 region has the DNA TGCGCCAGCAGCCAAGATTACGGGGGTTACAATGAGCAGTTCTTC.

The chain uses TRBV6-6 and TRBJ2-7, with TRBD2 as a possible D gene (6 bases). The CDR3 is 14 amino acids. V was pared by 10 bases and J by 2 bases, with 18 bases between. Per germline, CDR1 MNHNY and CDR2 SVGAGI (reference sequence). The DNA of the CDR3 is TGTGCCACCTCCTTTGGTAGCGGACCCTACGAGCAGTACTTC. Translated, it gives CATSFGSGPYEQYF.

The CDR3 sequence: CASTLGGPPYNEQFF. Written as DNA, the CDR3 is TGTGCCAGCACCCTCGGGGGGCCCCCCTACAATGAGCAGTTCTTC. The chain combines TRBV27 with TRBJ2-1; D is perhaps TRBD2 (7 bases). The CDR3 is made up of 15 amino acids. V lost 7 bases and J 2 bases, leaving 15 bases between the germline ends. Germline V gives CDR1 MNHEY, CDR2 SMNVEV (reference sequence).

In its sample, this clone was seen a few times. The chain uses TRBV11-3 and TRBJ1-5; D unresolved. Germline lookup yields CDR1 SGHNT and CDR2 YENEEA. V shed 11 bases and J shed 15 bases, with 14 bases lying between them. CDR3 length equals 9 residues. CDR3 in amino acids: CAGRGRGHF. The DNA of the CDR3 is TGTGCCGGCCGAGGGCGCGGGCATTTT.

The rearrangement uses TRBV2 and TRBJ1-6; 7 nucleotides match TRBD1. The CDR3 length is 14 residues. The V gene end was trimmed by 6 bases and the J gene end by 7 bases; junction bases not matched to a gene: 6. Per the germline V gene, CDR1 is SNHLY and CDR2 is FYNNEI. The CDR3 is CASRRDRGNSPLHF. CDR3 DNA: TGTGCCAGCAGGAGGGACAGAGGGAATTCACCCCTCCACTTT.

V usage is TRBV5-5 and J usage is TRBJ1-1; D is uncertain. The CDR3 has 13 amino acids. The germline CDR1 and CDR2 sequences are SGHKS and YYEKEE (reference sequence). V lost 0 bases and J 5 bases, leaving 8 bases between the germline ends. The chain's CDR3 is CASSLGRGTEAFF. CDR3 nucleotides: TGTGCCAGCAGCTTGGGGAGAGGGACTGAAGCTTTCTTT.